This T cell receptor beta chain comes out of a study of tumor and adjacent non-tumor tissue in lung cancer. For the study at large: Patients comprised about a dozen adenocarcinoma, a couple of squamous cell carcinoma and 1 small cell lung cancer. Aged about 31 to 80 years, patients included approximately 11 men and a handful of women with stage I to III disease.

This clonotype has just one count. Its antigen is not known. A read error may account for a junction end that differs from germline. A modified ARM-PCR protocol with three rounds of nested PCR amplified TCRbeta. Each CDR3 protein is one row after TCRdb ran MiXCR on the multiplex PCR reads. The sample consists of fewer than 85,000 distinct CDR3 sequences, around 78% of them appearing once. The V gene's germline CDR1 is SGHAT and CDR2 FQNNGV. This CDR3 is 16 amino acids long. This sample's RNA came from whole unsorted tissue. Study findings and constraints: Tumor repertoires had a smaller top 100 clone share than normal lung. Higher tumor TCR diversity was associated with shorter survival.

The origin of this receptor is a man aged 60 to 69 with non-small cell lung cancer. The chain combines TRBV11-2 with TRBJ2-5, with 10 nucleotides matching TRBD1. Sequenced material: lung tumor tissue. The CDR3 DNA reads TGTACCAGCAGCTTAGCCGGGACAGGGGCCCAAGAGACCCAGTACTTC. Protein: CTSSLAGTGAQETQYF. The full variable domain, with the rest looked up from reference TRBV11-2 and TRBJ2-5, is EAGVAQSPRYKIIEKRQSVAFWCNPISGHATLYWYQQILGQGPKLLIQFQNNGVVDDSQLPKDRFSAERLKGVDSTLKIQPAKLEDSAVYLCTSSLAGTGAQETQYFGPGTRLLVL.